Detailed here is one T cell receptor (beta chain). This receptor's antigen is unknown. No clone much larger than this one lies a single base away; base qualities are absent. These data belong to a study of T cell changes during pregnancy in multiple sclerosis (dated by TCRdb to the late 2010s). For the wider study: The study examined how the T cell repertoire changed over the course of pregnancy in women with multiple sclerosis.

Library preparation was by the immunoSEQ multiplex PCR assay. The source is immuneACCESS, and TCRdb retained only in-frame sequences with V and J called. Part of the clones is not carried over; for the studies checked, unresolved V genes explain less than half of this, and the remainder is unexplained. For this sample there are approximately 50,000 clones; around 94% appear just once. The top ten hold around 0.3% of the sample. CDR1 ENHRY and CDR2 SYGVKD are derived from the germline V gene. At the junction V is shortened by 3 bases and J by 9 bases, with 18 bases in between. The CDR3 starts with the cysteine, ends with the phenylalanine, and has 14 residues. The read is trimmed to its CDR3 DNA, 42 bases read in frame from base 1.

The chain joins TRBV10-3 to TRBJ2-7; TRBD2 is possibly the D segment (5 matching bases). The sequencing used CD4+ T cells from peripheral blood mononuclear cells, collected in the third trimester of pregnancy. The clonotype originates from a female donor with multiple sclerosis, enrolled in a pregnancy study. The CDR3 protein sequence reads: CAISEAAGGDGQYF. The nucleotide sequence is given as TGTGCCATCAGTGAAGCGGCAGGTGGCGACGGGCAGTACTTC.